This TCR beta chain was obtained from a study of T cell changes during pregnancy in multiple sclerosis. Sequencing used immunoSEQ multiplex PCR; TCRdb keeps in-frame clones, though not all of them. The sample holds fewer than 90,000 clones, about 94% seen once. The sample was peripheral blood, taken in the third trimester of pregnancy. This clonotype originated in a female donor with multiple sclerosis, enrolled in a pregnancy study.

The CDR3: CASSELGTGEQNTGELFF. CDR3 DNA sequence: TGTGCCAGCAGTGAATTGGGTACAGGGGAACAGAACACCGGGGAGCTGTTTTTT. The chain couples TRBV25-1 to TRBJ2-2; TRBD1 matches at 7 bases. With V trimmed by 1 base and J by 1 base, 9 bases remained unmatched. In germline, CDR1 is MGHDK, CDR2 SYGVNS. This CDR3 has 18 residues.